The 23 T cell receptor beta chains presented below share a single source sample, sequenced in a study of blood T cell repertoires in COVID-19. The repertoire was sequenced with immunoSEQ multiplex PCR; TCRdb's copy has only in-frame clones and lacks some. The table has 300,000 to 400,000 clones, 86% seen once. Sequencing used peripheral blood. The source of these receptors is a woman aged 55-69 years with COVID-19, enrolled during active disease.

CDR3 protein: CASSGSYVGHYEQYF. The CDR3 DNA sequence: TGCGCCAGCAGCGGCTCCTACGTGGGGCACTACGAGCAGTACTTC. V usage is TRBV4-1 and J usage is TRBJ2-7; perhaps TRBD1 as D (5 bases). CDR3 size: 15 residues. Trimming pared 5 bases from V and 3 bases from J, leaving 17 bases between. Germline V gene data show CDR1 as MGHRA and CDR2 as YSYEKL.

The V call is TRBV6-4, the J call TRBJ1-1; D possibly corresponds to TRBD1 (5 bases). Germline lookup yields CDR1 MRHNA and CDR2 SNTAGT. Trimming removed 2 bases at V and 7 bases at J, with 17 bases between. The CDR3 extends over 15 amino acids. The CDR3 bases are TGTGCCAGCAGTGACCCTGGGCGGGGGATCAATGAAGCTTTCTTT. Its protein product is CASSDPGRGINEAFF.

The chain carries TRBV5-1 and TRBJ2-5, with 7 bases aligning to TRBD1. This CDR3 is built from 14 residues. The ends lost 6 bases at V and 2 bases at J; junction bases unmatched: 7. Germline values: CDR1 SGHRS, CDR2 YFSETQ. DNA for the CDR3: TGCGCCAGCACCCAGGGGACAGTACAAGAGACCCAGTACTTC. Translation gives CASTQGTVQETQYF. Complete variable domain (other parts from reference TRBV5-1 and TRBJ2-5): KAGVTQTPRYLIKTRGQQVTLSCSPISGHRSVSWYQQTPGQGLQFLFEYFSETQRNKGNFPGRFSGRQFSNSRSEMNVSTLELGDSALYLCASTQGTVQETQYFGPGTRLLVL.

CDR3 residues: CASSFYETQYF. The CDR3 DNA follows: TGTGCCAGCAGCTTCTATGAGACCCAGTACTTC. V gene TRBV7-2 combines with J gene TRBJ2-5; D call uncertain. Germline assignment: CDR1 SGHTA and CDR2 FQGNSA. V shed 3 bases and J shed 5 bases, with 4 bases lying between them. This CDR3 has 11 residues.

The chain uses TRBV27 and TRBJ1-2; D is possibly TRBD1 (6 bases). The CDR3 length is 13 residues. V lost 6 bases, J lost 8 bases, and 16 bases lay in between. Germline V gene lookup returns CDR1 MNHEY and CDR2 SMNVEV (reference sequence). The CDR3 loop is CASSPPWGRGYTF. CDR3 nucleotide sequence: TGTGCCAGCAGCCCGCCCTGGGGGCGCGGCTACACCTTC.

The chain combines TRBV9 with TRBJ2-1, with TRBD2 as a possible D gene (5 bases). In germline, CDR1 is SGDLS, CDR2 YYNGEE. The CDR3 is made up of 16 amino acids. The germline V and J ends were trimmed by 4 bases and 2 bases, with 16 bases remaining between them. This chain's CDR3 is CASSLRRGQAYNEQFF. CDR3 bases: TGTGCCAGCAGCCTCCGCCGCGGGCAGGCCTACAATGAGCAGTTCTTC.

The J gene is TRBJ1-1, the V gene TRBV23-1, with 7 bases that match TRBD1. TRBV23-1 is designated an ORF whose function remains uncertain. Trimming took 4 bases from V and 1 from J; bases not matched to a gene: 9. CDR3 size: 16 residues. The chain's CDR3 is CASSLGTETSNTEAFF. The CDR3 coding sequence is TGCGCCAGCAGTCTGGGGACAGAAACTTCGAACACTGAAGCTTTCTTT.

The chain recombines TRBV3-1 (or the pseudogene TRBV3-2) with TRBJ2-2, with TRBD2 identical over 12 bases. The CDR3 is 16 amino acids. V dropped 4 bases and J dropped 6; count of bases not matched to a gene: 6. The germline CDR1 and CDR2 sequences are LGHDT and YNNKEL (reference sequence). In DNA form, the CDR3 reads TGTGCCAGCAGCCCTAGCGGGGGGGCAGGGGCCGGGGAGCTGTTTTTT. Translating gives CASSPSGGAGAGELFF.

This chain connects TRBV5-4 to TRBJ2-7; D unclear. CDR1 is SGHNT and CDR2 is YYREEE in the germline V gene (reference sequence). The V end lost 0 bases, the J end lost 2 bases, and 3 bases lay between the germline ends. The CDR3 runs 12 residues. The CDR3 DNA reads TGTGCCAGCAGCTTGGGTACCTACGAGCAGTACTTC. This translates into CASSLGTYEQYF.

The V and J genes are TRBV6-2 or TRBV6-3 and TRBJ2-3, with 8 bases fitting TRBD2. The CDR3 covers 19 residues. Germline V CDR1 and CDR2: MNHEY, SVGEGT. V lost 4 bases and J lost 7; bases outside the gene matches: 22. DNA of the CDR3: TGTGCCAGCAGTTCCCTCCGACCCGGGGGCGGGGGGCTCCTGTATACGCAGTATTTT. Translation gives CASSSLRPGGGGLLYTQYF.

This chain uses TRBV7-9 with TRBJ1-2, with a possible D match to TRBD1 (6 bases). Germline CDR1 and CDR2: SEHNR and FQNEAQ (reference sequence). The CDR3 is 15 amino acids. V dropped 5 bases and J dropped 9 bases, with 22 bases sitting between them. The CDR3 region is CASSEVNGRGKSYTF. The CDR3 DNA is TGTGCCAGCAGCGAAGTTAACGGCAGGGGCAAGAGCTACACCTTC.

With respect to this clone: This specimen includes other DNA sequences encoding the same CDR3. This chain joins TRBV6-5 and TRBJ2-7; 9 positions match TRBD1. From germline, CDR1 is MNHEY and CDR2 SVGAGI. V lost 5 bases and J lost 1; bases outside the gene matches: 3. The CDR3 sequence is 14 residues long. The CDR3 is CASSPGQGSYEQYF. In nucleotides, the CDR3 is TGTGCCAGCAGTCCCGGACAGGGGTCCTACGAGCAGTACTTC.

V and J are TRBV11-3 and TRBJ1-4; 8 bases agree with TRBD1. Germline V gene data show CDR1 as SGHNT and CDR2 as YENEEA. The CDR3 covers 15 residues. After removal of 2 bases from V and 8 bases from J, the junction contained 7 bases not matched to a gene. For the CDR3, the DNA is TGTGCCAGCAGCTTATATGGACAGGGAAACGAAAAACTGTTTTTT. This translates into CASSLYGQGNEKLFF.

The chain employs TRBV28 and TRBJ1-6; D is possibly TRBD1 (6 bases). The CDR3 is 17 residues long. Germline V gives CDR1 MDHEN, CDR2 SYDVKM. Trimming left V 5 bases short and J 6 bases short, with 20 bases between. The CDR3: CASSPSSGGPVNSPLHF. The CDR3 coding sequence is TGTGCCAGCAGTCCCTCCTCGGGGGGCCCAGTTAATTCACCCCTCCACTTT.

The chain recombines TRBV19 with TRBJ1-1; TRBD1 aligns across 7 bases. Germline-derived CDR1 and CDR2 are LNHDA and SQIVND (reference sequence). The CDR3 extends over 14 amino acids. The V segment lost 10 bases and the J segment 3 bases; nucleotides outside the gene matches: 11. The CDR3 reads CAIRAGGKDTEAFF. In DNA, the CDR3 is TGTGCCATTAGGGCAGGGGGTAAAGACACTGAAGCTTTCTTT.

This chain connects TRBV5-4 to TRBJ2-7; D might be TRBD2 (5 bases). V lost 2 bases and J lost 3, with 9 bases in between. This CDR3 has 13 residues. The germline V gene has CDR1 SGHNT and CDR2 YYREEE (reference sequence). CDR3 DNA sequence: TGTGCCAGCAGCTTAATAGGGAGCTACGAGCAGTACTTC. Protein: CASSLIGSYEQYF. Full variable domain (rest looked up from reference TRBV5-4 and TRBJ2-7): ETGVTQSPTHLIKTRGQQVTLRCSSQSGHNTVSWYQQALGQGPQFIFQYYREEENGRGNFPPRFSGLQFPNYSSELNVNALELDDSALYLCASSLIGSYEQYFGPGTRLTVT.

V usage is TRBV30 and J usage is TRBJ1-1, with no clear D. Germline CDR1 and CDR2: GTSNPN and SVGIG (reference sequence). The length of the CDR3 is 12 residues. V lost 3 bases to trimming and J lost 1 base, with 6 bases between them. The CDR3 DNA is TGTGCCTGGAGGCGGGGGAACACTGAAGCTTTCTTT. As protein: CAWRRGNTEAFF.

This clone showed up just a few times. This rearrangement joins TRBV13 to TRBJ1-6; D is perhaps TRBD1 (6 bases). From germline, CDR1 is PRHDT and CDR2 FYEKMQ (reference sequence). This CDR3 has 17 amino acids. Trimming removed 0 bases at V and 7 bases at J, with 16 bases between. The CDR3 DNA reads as TGTGCCAGCAGCTTAGGCGGCAGGGGCCTTTTGAATTCACCCCTCCACTTT. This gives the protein CASSLGGRGLLNSPLHF.

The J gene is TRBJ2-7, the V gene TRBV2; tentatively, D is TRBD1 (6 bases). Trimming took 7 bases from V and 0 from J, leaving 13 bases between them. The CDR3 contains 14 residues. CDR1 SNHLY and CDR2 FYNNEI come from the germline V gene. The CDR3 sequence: CASKGDTFSYEQYF. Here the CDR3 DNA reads TGTGCCAGCAAGGGGGACACCTTCTCCTACGAGCAGTACTTC. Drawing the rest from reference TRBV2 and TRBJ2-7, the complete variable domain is EPEVTQTPSHQVTQMGQEVILRCVPISNHLYFYWYRQILGQKVEFLVSFYNNEISEKSEIFDDQFSVERPDGSNFTLKIRSTKLEDSAMYFCASKGDTFSYEQYFGPGTRLTVT.

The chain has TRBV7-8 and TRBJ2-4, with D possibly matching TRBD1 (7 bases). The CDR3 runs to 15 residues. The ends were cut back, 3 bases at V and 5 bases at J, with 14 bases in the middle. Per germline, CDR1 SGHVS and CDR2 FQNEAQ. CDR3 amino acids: CASSFPGGLENIQYF. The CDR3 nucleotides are TGTGCCAGCAGCTTTCCAGGGGGGTTGGAAAACATTCAGTACTTC.

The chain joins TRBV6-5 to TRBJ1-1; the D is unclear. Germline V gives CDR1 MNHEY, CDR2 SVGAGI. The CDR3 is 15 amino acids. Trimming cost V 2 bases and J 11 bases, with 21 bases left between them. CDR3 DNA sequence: TGTGCCAGCAGTTACGGAAGTCGGCCGGGATCTCAGGCTTTCTTT. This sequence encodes CASSYGSRPGSQAFF.

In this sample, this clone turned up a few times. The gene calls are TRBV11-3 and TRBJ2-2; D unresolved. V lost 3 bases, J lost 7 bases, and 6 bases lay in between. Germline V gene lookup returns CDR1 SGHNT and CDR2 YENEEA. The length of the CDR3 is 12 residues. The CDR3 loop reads CASSFVVGELFF. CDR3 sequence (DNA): TGTGCCAGCAGCTTCGTTGTCGGGGAGCTGTTTTTT.

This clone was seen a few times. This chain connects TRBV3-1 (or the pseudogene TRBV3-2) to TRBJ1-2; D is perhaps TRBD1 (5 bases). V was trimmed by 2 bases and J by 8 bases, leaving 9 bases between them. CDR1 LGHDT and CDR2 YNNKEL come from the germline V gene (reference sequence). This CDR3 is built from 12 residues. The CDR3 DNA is TGTGCCAGCAGCCAATGGGGGGAGGGCTACACCTTC. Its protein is CASSQWGEGYTF.